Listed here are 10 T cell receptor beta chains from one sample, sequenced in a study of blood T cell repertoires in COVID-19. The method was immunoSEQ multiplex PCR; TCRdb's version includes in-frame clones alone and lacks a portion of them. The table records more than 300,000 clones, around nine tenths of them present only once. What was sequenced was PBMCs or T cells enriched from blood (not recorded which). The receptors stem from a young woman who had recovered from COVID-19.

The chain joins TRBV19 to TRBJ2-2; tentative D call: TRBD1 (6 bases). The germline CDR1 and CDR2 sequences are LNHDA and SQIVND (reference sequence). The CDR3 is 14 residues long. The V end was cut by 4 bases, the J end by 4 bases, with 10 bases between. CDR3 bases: TGTGCCAGTAGTAGGGGGCCGTCCACCGGGGAGCTGTTTTTT. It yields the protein CASSRGPSTGELFF.

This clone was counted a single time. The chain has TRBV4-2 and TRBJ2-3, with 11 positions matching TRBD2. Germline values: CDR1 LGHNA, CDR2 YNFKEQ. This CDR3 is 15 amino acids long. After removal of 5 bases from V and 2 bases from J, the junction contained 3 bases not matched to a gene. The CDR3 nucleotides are TGTGCCAGCAGCGCACTAGCGGGGGCCACAGATACGCAGTATTTT. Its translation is CASSALAGATDTQYF.

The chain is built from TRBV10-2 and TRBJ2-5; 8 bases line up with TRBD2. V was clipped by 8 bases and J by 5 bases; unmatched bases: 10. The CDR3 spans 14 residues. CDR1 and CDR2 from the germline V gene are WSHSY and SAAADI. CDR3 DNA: TGCGCCAGCGTAGTAGCGGGGTCTTTTGAGACCCAGTACTTC. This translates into CASVVAGSFETQYF.

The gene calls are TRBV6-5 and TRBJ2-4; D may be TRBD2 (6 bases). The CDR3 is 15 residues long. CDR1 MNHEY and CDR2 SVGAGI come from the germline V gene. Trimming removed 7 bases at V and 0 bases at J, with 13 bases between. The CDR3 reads CASTREPLAKNIQYF. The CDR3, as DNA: TGTGCCAGCACGCGGGAACCCCTAGCCAAAAACATTCAGTACTTC.

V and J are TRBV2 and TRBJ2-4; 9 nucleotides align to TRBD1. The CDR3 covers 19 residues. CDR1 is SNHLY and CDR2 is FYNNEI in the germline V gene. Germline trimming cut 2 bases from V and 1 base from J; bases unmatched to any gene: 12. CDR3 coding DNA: TGTGCCAGCAGTGAATGGGGCACAGGGGGCGGACTTGCCAAAAACATTCAGTACTTC. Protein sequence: CASSEWGTGGGLAKNIQYF.

The CDR3 loop is CASSLSGTEGYTF. The CDR3 nucleotides read TGTGCCAGCAGTTTATCCGGGACAGAAGGCTACACCTTC. The V call is TRBV12-3 or TRBV12-4, the J call TRBJ1-2, with 7 bases identical to TRBD1. There are 13 residues in the CDR3. Trimming cost V 2 bases and J 8 bases; bases outside gene matches: 5.

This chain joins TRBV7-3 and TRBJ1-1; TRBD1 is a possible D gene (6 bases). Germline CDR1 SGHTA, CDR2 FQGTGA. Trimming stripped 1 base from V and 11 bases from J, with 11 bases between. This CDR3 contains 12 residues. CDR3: CASSLIGGVAFF. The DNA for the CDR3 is TGTGCCAGCAGCTTAATAGGGGGAGTTGCTTTCTTT.

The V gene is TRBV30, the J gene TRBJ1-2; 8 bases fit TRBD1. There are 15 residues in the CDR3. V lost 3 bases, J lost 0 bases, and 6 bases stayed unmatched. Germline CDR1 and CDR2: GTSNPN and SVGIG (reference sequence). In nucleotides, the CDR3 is TGTGCCTGGAGGGACAGGGTATATGCTAACTATGGCTACACCTTC. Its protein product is CAWRDRVYANYGYTF. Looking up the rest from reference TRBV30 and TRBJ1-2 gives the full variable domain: SQTIHQWPATLVQPVGSPLSLECTVEGTSNPNLYWYRQAAGRGLQLLFYSVGIGQISSEVPQNLSASRPQDRQFILSSKKLLLSDSGFYLCAWRDRVYANYGYTFGSGTRLTVV.

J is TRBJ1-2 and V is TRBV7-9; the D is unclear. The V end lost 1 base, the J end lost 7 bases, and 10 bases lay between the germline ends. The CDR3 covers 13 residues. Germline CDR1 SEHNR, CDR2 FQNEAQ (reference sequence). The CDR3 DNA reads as TGTGCCAGCAGCTTAGAAGCCCCGGGTGGCTACACCTTC. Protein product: CASSLEAPGGYTF.

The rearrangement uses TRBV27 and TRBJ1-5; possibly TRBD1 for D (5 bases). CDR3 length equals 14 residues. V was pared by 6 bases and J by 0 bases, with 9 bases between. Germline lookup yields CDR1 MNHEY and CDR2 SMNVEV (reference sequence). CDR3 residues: CASRQEGSNQPQHF. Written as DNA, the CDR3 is TGTGCCAGCAGACAGGAGGGTAGCAATCAGCCCCAGCATTTT.